A selection of T cell receptor beta chains follows, all from one sample in a study of blood T cell repertoires in COVID-19. The data were produced by immunoSEQ multiplex PCR, yet TCRdb's version contains in-frame clones alone and is incomplete. This table has some 39,000 clones, 85% to 95% appearing once. Input material: peripheral blood. The receptors derive from a human donor in a cohort sampled during active COVID-19. CDR3s leave out the opening cysteine and the closing phenylalanine or tryptophan. The order of the fields is J gene, D gene, V gene, CDR3 protein. D genes are given only for firm matches.

TRBJ1-5 NA TRBV19 ASSINPSGMINQPQH
TRBJ2-1 TRBD2 TRBV3-1/TRBV3-2 ASSQVSGGAYNEQF
TRBJ2-7 TRBD2 TRBV6-5 ASSPAGGQGEQY
TRBJ1-1 NA TRBV11-1 ASSPEDWNEAF
TRBJ2-7 TRBD1 TRBV7-3 ASSLTLRDRGTYEQY
TRBJ2-3 TRBD1 TRBV7-2 ASSFGPGQGTDTQY
TRBJ2-5 NA TRBV7-2 ASSKNRETQY
TRBJ2-7 TRBD2 TRBV5-5 ASSFGLAAYYEQY
TRBJ2-3 NA TRBV6-2/TRBV6-3 ASSRLVNTQY
TRBJ2-1 TRBD2 TRBV3-1/TRBV3-2 ASSHTGTSRHNEQF
TRBJ2-3 NA TRBV5-1 ASSPRQARTDTQY
TRBJ2-3 NA TRBV6-4 ASSDSREGASTDTQY
TRBJ2-2 TRBD2 TRBV5-1 ASSLVGGRVGTGELF
TRBJ1-6 NA TRBV6-7 ASSYVGREDNSPLH
TRBJ2-1 TRBD1 TRBV30 AWSVHSGGLF
TRBJ2-1 TRBD2 TRBV4-3 ASSQAQSIVGLAGDYNEQF
TRBJ1-4 NA TRBV15 ATSTRNEKLF
TRBJ2-7 NA TRBV5-4 ASSLNSREQY
TRBJ2-1 TRBD2 TRBV18 ASSPPGGVGTSGSNEQF
TRBJ1-2 NA TRBV7-9 ASSLSGTVSRYT
TRBJ2-1 TRBD2 TRBV6-2/TRBV6-3 ASSYPTSGRATEQF
TRBJ2-2 NA TRBV19 ASTGTARIGELF
TRBJ2-4 TRBD2 TRBV7-9 ASRNGGALENIQY
TRBJ2-3 TRBD2 TRBV7-9 ASSFPFRLAGDPDTQY
TRBJ1-1 TRBD1 TRBV4-1 ASSRQGPLNTEAF
TRBJ2-7 TRBD2 TRBV19 ASSIRVGTSVTYEQY
TRBJ2-2 TRBD1 TRBV28 ASNLRQGAGELF
TRBJ1-6 NA TRBV27 ASSLPGLTSPLH
TRBJ1-3 NA TRBV7-8 ASSIAVSSGNTIY
TRBJ2-2 NA TRBV5-4 ASSFYRANTGELF
TRBJ2-3 NA TRBV7-2 ASSLGGDFTQY
TRBJ2-1 NA TRBV4-2 ASSDRTEGAYNEQF
TRBJ1-1 TRBD1 TRBV6-5 ASSYSKRGRSEAF
TRBJ1-1 TRBD1 TRBV4-1 ASSQDWGQGKLEAF
TRBJ2-3 NA TRBV21-1 ASNDTDPGLAGNNHTQY
TRBJ2-4 NA TRBV9 ASSVQLGGIQY
TRBJ1-6 NA TRBV19 ASSTGKVNSPLH
TRBJ2-6 NA TRBV6-2/TRBV6-3 ASSSEGQGGSGANVLT
TRBJ2-1 TRBD1 TRBV19 ASSIARTGTYNEQF
TRBJ2-2 TRBD2 TRBV4-1 ASSQDFLAGTGELF
TRBJ1-1 TRBD1 TRBV7-9 ASSLMGGQGATEAF
TRBJ2-3 NA TRBV7-2 ASNRDTDTQY
TRBJ1-2 TRBD1 TRBV27 ASSLHLGTGDGYT
TRBJ1-6 TRBD1 TRBV7-6 ASSLGGQGVSSSPLH
TRBJ2-2 TRBD1 TRBV30 AWDRDRNTGELF
TRBJ1-1 NA TRBV11-1 ASSSRGGRWTEAF
TRBJ2-3 NA TRBV6-1 ASSDSVLATDTQY
TRBJ2-7 TRBD1 TRBV6-1 ASSEPGQGYYEQY
TRBJ1-4 NA TRBV9 ASSIHGTTNEKLF
TRBJ1-2 NA TRBV6-5 ASSPERRGYGYT
TRBJ2-1 TRBD2 TRBV2 ASRQTSGRYNEQF
TRBJ2-7 NA TRBV6-5 ASSYRGSEQY
TRBJ2-7 NA TRBV5-4 ASSPTGYEQY
TRBJ2-7 NA TRBV7-2 ASSFSGRLSYEQY
TRBJ2-4 NA TRBV6-2/TRBV6-3 ASSPLQWGLLAKNIQY
TRBJ2-1 NA TRBV29-1 SAVLGWGGNEQF
TRBJ2-3 NA TRBV27 ASSPIFGGTGNTDTQY
TRBJ1-2 NA TRBV23-1 ASTHETLQGNGYT
TRBJ2-7 TRBD2 TRBV5-4 ASSQLKTSAYYEQY
TRBJ2-7 TRBD1 TRBV6-5 ASRPGTGGRYEQY